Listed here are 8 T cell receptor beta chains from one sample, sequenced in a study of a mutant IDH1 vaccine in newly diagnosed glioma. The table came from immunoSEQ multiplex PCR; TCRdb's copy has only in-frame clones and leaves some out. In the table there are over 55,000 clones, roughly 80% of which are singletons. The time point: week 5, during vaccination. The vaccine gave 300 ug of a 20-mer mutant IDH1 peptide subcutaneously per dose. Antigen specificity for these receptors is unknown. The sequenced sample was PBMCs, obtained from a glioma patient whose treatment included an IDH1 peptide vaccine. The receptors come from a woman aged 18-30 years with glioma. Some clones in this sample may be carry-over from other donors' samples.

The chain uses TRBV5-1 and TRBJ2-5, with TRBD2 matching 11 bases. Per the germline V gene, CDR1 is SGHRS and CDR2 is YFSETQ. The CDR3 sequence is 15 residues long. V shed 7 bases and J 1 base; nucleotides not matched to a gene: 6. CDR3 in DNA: TGCGCCAGCGGGCTAGCGGGGGGCCTCCAAGAGACCCAGTACTTC. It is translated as CASGLAGGLQETQYF. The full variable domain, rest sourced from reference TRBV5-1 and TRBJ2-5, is KAGVTQTPRYLIKTRGQQVTLSCSPISGHRSVSWYQQTPGQGLQFLFEYFSETQRNKGNFPGRFSGRQFSNSRSEMNVSTLELGDSALYLCASGLAGGLQETQYFGPGTRLLVL.

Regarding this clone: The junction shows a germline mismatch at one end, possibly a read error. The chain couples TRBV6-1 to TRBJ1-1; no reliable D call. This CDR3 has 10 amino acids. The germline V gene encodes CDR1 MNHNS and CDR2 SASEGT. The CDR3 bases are TGTGCCAGCAGGACGGCTGAGGCTTTCTTT. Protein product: CASRTAEAFF.

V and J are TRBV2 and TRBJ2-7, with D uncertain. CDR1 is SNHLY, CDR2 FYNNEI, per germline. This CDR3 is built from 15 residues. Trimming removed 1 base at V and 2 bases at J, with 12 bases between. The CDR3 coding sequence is TGTGCCAGCAGTGAAGAGGGTTCCTCCACCTACGAGCAGTACTTC. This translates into CASSEEGSSTYEQYF. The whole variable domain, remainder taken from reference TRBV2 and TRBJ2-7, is EPEVTQTPSHQVTQMGQEVILRCVPISNHLYFYWYRQILGQKVEFLVSFYNNEISEKSEIFDDQFSVERPDGSNFTLKIRSTKLEDSAMYFCASSEEGSSTYEQYFGPGTRLTVT.

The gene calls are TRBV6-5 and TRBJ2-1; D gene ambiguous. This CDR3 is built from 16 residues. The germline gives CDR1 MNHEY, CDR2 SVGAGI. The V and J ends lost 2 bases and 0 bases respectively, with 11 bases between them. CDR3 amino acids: CASSYESSSSYNEQFF. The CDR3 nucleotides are TGTGCCAGCAGTTACGAGAGCAGTAGCTCCTACAATGAGCAGTTCTTC.

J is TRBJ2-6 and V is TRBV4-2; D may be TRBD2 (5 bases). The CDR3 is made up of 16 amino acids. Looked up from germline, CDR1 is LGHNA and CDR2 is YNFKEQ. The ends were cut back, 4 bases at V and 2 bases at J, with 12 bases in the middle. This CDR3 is CASSPATGTGANVLTF. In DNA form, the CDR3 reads TGTGCCAGCAGCCCAGCAACGGGGACTGGGGCCAACGTCCTGACTTTC.

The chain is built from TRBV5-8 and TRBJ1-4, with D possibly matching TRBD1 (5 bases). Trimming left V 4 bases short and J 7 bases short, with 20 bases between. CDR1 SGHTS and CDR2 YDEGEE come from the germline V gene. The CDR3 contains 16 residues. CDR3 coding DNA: TGTGCCAGCAGCGGGGGAATGGCTGGGGCTGGTGAAAAACTGTTTTTT. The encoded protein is CASSGGMAGAGEKLFF.

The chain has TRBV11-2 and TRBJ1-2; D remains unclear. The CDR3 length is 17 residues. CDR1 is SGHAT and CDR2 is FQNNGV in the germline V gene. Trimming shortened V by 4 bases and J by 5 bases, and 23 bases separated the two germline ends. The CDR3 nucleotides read TGTGCCAGCAGCTCCTTACGAGGGCCTTCACCCCCATATGGCTACACCTTC. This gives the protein CASSSLRGPSPPYGYTF.

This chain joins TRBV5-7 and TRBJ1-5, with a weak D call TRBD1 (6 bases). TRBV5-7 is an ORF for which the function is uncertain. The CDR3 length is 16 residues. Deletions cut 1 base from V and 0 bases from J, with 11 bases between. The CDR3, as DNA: TGTGCCAGCAGCTTGATAAAACAGGGTAGCAATCAGCCCCAGCATTTT. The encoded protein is CASSLIKQGSNQPQHF.